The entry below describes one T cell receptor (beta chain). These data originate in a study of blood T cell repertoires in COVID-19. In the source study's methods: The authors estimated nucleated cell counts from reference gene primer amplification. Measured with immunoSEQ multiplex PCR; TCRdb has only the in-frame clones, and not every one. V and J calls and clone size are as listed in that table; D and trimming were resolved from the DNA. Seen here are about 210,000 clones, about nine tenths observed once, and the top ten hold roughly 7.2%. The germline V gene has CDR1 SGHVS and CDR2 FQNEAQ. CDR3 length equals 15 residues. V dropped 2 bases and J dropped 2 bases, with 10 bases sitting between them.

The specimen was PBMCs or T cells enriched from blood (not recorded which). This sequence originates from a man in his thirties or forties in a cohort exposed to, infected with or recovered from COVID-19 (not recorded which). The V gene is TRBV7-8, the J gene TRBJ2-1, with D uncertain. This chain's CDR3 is CASSLSSSPYNEQFF. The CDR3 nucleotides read TGTGCCAGCAGCTTATCGAGTTCACCCTACAATGAGCAGTTCTTC.